This T cell receptor beta chain was found in a study of T cells in Graves' hyperthyroidism and ophthalmopathy. Amplified regions were TCR beta CDR3 sequences from RNA transcripts. The study used the HTBI primer set for a first-round RT-PCR of the TCR CDR3. TCRdb fed the multiplex PCR reads into MiXCR, producing one record per CDR3 protein. The sample shows about half a million distinct CDR3 sequences, less than 25% of them seen only once. Study-level findings and limits: Blood also carried most thyroid clonotypes expanded above 0.001.

This clonotype was observed many times. The antigen remains undetermined. The source of the PBMCs was around 10 ml of fresh peripheral blood. V lost 7 bases, J lost 3 bases, and 5 bases stayed unmatched. The CDR3 runs to 14 residues. Germline-derived CDR1 and CDR2 are MNHNS and SASEGT. Specimen: blood. The V gene is TRBV6-1, the J gene TRBJ2-7; 11 bases are shared with TRBD2. This sequence was found in a man aged 18 to 29 with Graves' hyperthyroidism. The CDR3 sequence: CASTSGGTYYEQYF. The CDR3 DNA sequence: TGTGCCAGCACTAGCGGGGGGACTTACTACGAGCAGTACTTC.